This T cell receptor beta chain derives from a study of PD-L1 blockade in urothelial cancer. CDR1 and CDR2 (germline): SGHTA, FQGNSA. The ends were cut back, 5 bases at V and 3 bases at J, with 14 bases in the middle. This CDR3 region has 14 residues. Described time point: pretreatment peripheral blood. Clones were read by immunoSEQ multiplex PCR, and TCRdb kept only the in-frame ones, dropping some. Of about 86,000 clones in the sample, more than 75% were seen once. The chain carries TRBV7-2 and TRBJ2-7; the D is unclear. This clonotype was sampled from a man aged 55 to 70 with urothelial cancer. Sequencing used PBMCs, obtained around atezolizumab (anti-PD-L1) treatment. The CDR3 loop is CASSPAFSGYEQYF. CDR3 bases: TGTGCCAGCAGCCCGGCGTTTTCGGGCTACGAGCAGTACTTC.